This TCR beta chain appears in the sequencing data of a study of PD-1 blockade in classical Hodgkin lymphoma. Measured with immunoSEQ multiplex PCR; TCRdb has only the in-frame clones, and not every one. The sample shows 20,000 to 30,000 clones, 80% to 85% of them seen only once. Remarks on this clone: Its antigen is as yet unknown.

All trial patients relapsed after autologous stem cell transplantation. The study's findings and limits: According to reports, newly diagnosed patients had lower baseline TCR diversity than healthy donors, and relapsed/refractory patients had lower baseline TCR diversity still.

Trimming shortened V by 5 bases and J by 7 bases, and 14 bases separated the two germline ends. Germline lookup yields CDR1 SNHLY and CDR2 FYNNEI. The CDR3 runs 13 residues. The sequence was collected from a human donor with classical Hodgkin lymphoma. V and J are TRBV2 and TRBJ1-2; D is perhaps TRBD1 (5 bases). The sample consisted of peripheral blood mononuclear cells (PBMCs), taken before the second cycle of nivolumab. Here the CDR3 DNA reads TGTGCCAGCAGTCGGTGGGACGGAGCTGGCTACACCTTC. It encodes CASSRWDGAGYTF.